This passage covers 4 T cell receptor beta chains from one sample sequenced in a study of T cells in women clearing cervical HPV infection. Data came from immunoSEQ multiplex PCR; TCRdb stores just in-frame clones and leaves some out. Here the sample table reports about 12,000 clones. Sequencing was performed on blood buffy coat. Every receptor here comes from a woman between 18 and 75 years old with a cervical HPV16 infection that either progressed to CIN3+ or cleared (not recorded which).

CDR3 sequence: CSARDNRGRNQPQHF. The DNA read from the CDR3 is TGCAGTGCTAGAGATAACAGGGGTAGGAATCAGCCC. The J gene is TRBJ1-5, the V gene TRBV20-1; 7 nucleotides align to TRBD1. The read is 3 residues too short to cover the CDR3 end, so that end is filled in from the germline J gene. The CDR3 is 15 residues long. V trimming: 0 bases; J trimming: 4 bases; junction bases outside the gene matches: 6. Germline assignment: CDR1 DFQATT and CDR2 SNEGSKA (reference sequence).

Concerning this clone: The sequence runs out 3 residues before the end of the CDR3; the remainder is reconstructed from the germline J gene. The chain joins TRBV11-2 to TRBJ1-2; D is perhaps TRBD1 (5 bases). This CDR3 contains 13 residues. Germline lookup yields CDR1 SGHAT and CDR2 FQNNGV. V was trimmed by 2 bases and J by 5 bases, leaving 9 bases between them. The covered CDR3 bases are TGTGCCAGCAGCTTAATGAGGGGTTATGGC. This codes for CASSLMRGYG. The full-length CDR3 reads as CASSLMRGYGYTF.

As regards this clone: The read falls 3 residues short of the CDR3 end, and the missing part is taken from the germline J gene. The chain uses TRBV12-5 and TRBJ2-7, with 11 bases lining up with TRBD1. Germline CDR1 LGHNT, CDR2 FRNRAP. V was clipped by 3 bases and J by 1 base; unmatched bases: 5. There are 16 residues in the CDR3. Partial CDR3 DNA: TGTGCTAGTGGTTTAAGGACAGGGGGCGAGTCCTACGAG. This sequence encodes CASGLRTGGESYE. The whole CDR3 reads CASGLRTGGESYEQYF.

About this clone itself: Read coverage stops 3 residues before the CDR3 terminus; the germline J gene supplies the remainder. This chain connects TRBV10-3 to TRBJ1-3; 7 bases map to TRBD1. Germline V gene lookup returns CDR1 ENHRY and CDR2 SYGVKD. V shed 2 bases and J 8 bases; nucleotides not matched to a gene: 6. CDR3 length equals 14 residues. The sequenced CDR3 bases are TGTGCCATCAGTGAGCCCCGACAGGGCCACACC. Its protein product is CAISEPRQGHT. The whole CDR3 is CAISEPRQGHTIYF.